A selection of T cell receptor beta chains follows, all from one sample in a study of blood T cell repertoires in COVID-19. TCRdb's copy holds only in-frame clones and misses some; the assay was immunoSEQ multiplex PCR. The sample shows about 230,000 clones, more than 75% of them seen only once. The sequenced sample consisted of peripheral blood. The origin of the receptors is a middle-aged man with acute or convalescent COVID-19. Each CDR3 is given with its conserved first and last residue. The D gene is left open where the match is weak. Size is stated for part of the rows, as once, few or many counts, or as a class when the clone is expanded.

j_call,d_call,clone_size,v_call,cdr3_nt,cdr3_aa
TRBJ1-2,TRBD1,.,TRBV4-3,TGCGCCAGCAGCCAAGATCCTTCGTCGGGGACAGGGGATGGCTACACCTTC,CASSQDPSSGTGDGYTF
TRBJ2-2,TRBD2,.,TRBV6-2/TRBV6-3,TGTGCCAGCAGTTACAGCGGGGGGGCCACCGGGGAGCTGTTTTTT,CASSYSGGATGELFF
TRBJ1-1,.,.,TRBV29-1,TGCAGCGCCCAGGGGAATCGGAACACTGAAGCTTTCTTT,CSAQGNRNTEAFF
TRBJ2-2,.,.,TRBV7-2,TGTGCCAGCAGCTTAGTGCAGGTTGGCACCGGGGAGCTGTTTTTT,CASSLVQVGTGELFF
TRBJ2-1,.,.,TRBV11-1,TGTGCCAGCAGCTTAGGTTTGAACAGGTGGTCTGAGCAGTTCTTC,CASSLGLNRWSEQFF
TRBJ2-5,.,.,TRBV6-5,TGTGCCAGCACCCGCAGCTGGGCACAAGAGACCCAGTACTTC,CASTRSWAQETQYF
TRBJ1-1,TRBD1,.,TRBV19,TGTGCCAGTAGTCCCGGGACAGGGGGCACCACTGAAGCTTTCTTT,CASSPGTGGTTEAFF
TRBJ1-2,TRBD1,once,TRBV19,TGTGCCAGTAGTCAGACAGGGAACTATGGCTACACCTTC,CASSQTGNYGYTF
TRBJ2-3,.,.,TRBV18,TGTGCCAGCTCGTACGAGGCAGATACGCAGTATTTT,CASSYEADTQYF
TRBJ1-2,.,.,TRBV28,TGTGCCAGCAGTACGAGCTTCTATGGCTACACCTTC,CASSTSFYGYTF
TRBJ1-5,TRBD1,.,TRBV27,TGTGCCAGCAGTCCAAGACAGGGGGCCTTCAATCAGCCCCAGCATTTT,CASSPRQGAFNQPQHF
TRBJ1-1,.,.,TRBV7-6,TGTGCCAGCAGCCTCATAGGGGCATATATGAACACTGAAGCTTTCTTT,CASSLIGAYMNTEAFF
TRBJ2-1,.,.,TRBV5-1,TGCGCCAGCAGCTTCGGGACGGGAGACAATGAGCAGTTCTTC,CASSFGTGDNEQFF
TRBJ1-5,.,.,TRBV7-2,TGTGCCAGCAGCTTAGCGCCCAGGGGTAGACATCAGCCCCAGCATTTT,CASSLAPRGRHQPQHF
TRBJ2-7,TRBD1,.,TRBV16,TGTGCCAGCAGCCAAAGCGGGACAGGGGGATCTGGGGAGCAGTACTTC,CASSQSGTGGSGEQYF
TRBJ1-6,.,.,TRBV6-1,TGTGCCAGCAGTGAAGGGACACGGAATAATTCACCCCTCCACTTT,CASSEGTRNNSPLHF
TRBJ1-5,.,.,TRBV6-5,TGTGCCAGCAGAGGAGGACTGTTTAGCAATCAGCCCCAGCATTTT,CASRGGLFSNQPQHF
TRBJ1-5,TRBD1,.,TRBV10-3,TGTGCCATCAGTGATACAGGGGGGGGTCAGCCCCAGCATTTT,CAISDTGGGQPQHF
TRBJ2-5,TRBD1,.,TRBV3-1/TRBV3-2,TGTGCCAGCAGACCAAGACGGACAGGGGGCAAGGAGACCCAGTACTTC,CASRPRRTGGKETQYF
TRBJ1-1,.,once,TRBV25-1,TGTGCCAGCATACGCGGGGGAACGCTGAACACTGAAGCTTTCTTT,CASIRGGTLNTEAFF
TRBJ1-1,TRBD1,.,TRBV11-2,TGTGCCAGCAGCTTAGCAGGGGGCAAAAGAACCACTGAAGCTTTCTTT,CASSLAGGKRTTEAFF
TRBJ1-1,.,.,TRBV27,TGTGCCAGCAGCAACAGGGTCCACACTGAAGCTTTCTTT,CASSNRVHTEAFF
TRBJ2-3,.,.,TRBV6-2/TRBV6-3,TGTGCCAGCAGTTACTTCTTTAGCACAGATACGCAGTATTTT,CASSYFFSTDTQYF
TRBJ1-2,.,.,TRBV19,TGTGCCAGTAGTATAAGTGACTCCGGGGGCTACACCTTC,CASSISDSGGYTF
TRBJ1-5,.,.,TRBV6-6,TGTGCCAGCAGACCCACAGGGAATCGGAATCAGCCCCAGCATTTT,CASRPTGNRNQPQHF
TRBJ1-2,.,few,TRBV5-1,TGCGCCAGCAGCTTGGGGGACACTACTAACTATGGCTACACCTTC,CASSLGDTTNYGYTF
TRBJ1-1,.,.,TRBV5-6,TGTGCCAGCAGCTTGGGACATGTCACTGAAGCTTTCTTT,CASSLGHVTEAFF
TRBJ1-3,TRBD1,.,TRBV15,TGTGCCACCAGCAGAAACAGGGGCCGCTCTGGAAACACCATATATTTT,CATSRNRGRSGNTIYF